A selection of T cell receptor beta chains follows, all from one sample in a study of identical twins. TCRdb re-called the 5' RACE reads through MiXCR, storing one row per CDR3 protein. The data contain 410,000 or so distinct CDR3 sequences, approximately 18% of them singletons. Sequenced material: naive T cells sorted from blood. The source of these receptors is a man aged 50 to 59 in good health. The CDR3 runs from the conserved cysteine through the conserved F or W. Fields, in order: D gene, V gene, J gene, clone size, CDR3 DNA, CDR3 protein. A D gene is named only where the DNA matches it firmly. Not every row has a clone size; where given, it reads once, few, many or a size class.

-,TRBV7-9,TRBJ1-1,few,TGTGCCAGCAGCTCCTCTGACACTGAAGCTTTCTTT,CASSSSDTEAFF
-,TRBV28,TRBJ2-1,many,TGTGCCAGCATCCCCCGGGACTCCTTTATAAGAGAGCAGTTCTTC,CASIPRDSFIREQFF
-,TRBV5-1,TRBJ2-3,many,TGCGCCAGCAGCTTGTTATTCTCAGATACGCAGTATTTT,CASSLLFSDTQYF
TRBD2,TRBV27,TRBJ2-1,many,TGCGCCAGCAGCCCGGGGACTAGCGGGACCTACAATGAGCAGTTCTTC,CASSPGTSGTYNEQFF
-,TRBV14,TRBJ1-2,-,TGTGCCAGCAGCCAAGATCAGGCGAGAAACTATGGCTACACCTTC,CASSQDQARNYGYTF
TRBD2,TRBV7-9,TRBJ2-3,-,TGTGCCAGCAGCGGACTAGCGGGAGAGGTTTCGACAGATACGCAGTATTTT,CASSGLAGEVSTDTQYF
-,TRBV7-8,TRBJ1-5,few,TGTGCCAGCAGCTTAAGGGGACAAATTAGCAATCAGCCCCAGCATTTT,CASSLRGQISNQPQHF
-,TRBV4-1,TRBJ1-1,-,TGCGCCAGCGCGCCCCCAGGGGAGGGCACTGAAGCTTTCTTT,CASAPPGEGTEAFF
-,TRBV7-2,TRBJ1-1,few,TGTGCCAGCAGCTTAGCGGTGGACACTGAAGCTTTCTTT,CASSLAVDTEAFF
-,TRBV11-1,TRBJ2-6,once,TGTGCCAGCAGCTTAAGTAGGTTATTGCTTTCTGGGGCCAACGTCCTGACTTTC,CASSLSRLLLSGANVLTF
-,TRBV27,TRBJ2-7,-,TGTGCCAGCTTCCCGCGCCGGGAGTACTACGAGCAGTACTTC,CASFPRREYYEQYF
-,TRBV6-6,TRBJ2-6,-,TGTGCCGGGGTCGGCTCTGGGGCCAACGTCCTGACTTTC,CAGVGSGANVLTF
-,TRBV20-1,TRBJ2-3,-,TGCAGTGCGACAAAAACAGCGGAGGGCTCAGATACGCAGTATTTT,CSATKTAEGSDTQYF
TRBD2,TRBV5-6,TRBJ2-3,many,TGTGCCAGCAGCTTGCTAGCGGGGCCTAGCACAGATACGCAGTATTTT,CASSLLAGPSTDTQYF
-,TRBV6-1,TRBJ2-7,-,TGTGCCAGCAGTGAATTATGGGGCCCCTACGAGCAGTACTTC,CASSELWGPYEQYF
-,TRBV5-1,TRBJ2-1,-,TGCGCCAGCAGCTGGGACCTTCGGAGTGAGCAGTTCTTC,CASSWDLRSEQFF
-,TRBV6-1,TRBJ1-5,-,TGTGCCAGCAGTCTTACGGGGAATAGCAATCAGCCCCAGCATTTT,CASSLTGNSNQPQHF
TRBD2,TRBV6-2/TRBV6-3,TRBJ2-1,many,TGTGCCAGCACCCCACCCCGGCCGGGGGGATACAATGTGCAGTTCTTC,CASTPPRPGGYNVQFF
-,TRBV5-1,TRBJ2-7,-,TGCGCCAGCAGCTCCCTCCTCGGTATGACCTACGAGCAGTACTTC,CASSSLLGMTYEQYF
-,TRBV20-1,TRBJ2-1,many,TGCAGTGCTATCAACACGAGGGAGGGACAATACAATGAGCAGTTCTTC,CSAINTREGQYNEQFF
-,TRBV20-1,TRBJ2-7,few,TGCAGTGCTAACCCGGGGACCTACGAGCAGTACTTC,CSANPGTYEQYF
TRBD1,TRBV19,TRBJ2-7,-,TGTGCCAGTAGTACGCCGGGACAGGGTCGCTACGAGCAGTACTTC,CASSTPGQGRYEQYF
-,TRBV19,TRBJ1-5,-,TGTGCCAGCCAATTCACAGGGAATACCAATCAGCCCCAGCATTTT,CASQFTGNTNQPQHF
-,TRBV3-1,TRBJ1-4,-,TGTGCCAGCAGCCAAGCCGGCGGGAGTGAAAAACTGTTTTTT,CASSQAGGSEKLFF
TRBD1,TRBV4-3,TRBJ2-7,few,TGCGCCAGCAGCCAAGACCGGGACAGACCCTACGAGCAGTACTTC,CASSQDRDRPYEQYF